This T cell receptor beta chain was sequenced in a study of STAT3 mutations in large granular lymphocyte leukemia. General study points: At least one immunodominant TCR beta clonotype appeared in every T-cell large granular lymphocyte leukemia patient. Clonal expansion was inferred from other time points because no sample existed at each clone's first appearance.

CDR3 length equals 15 residues. CDR1 is SGHAT, CDR2 FQNNGV, per germline. Trimming at V came to 5 bases and at J to 3 bases, leaving 9 bases not matched to a gene. About this clone: No antigen is known for it.

Clones were read by immunoSEQ multiplex PCR, and TCRdb kept only the in-frame ones, dropping some. The table includes approximately 2,500 clones, around 91% detected once. What was sequenced was peripheral blood mononuclear cells. This TCR was recovered from a woman in her 70s with T-cell large granular lymphocyte leukemia. Some clones in this sample may be carry-over from other donors' samples. The chain employs TRBV11-2 and TRBJ2-7; 8 bases align to TRBD1. The DNA for the CDR3 is TGTGCCAGCAGCCCGAACAGGGGGTTTAGCTACGAGCAGTACTTC. Its translation: CASSPNRGFSYEQYF.